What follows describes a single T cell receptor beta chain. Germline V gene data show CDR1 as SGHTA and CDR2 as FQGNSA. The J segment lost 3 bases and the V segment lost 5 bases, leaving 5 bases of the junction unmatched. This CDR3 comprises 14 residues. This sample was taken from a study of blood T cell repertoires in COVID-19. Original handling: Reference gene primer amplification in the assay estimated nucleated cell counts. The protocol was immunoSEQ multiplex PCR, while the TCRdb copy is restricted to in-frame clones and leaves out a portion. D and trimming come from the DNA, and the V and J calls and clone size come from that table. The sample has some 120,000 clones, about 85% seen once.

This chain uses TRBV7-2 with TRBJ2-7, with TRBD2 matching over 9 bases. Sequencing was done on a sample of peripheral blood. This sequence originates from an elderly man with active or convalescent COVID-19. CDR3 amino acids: CASSQTSGRYEQYF. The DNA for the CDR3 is TGTGCCAGCAGCCAGACTAGCGGACGCTACGAGCAGTACTTC. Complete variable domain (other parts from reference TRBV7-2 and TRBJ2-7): GAGVSQSPSNKVTEKGKDVELRCDPISGHTALYWYRQSLGQGLEFLIYFQGNSAPDKSGLPSDRFSAERTGGSVSTLTIQRTQQEDSAVYLCASSQTSGRYEQYFGPGTRLTVT.